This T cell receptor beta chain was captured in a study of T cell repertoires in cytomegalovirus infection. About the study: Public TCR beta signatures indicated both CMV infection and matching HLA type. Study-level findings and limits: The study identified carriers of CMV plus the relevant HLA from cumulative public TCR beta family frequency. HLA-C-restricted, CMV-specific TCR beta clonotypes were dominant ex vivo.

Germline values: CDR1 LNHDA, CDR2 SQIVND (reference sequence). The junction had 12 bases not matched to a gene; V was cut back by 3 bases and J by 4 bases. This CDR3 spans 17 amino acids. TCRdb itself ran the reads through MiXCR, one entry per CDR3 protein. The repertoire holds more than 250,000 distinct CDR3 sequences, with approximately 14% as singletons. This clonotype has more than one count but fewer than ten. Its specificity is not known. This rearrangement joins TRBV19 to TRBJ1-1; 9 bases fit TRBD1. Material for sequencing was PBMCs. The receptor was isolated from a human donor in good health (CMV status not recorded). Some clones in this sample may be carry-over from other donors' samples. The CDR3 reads CASSIGTGPMEGTEAFF. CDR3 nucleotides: TGTGCCAGTAGTATCGGGACAGGGCCCATGGAGGGCACTGAAGCTTTCTTT. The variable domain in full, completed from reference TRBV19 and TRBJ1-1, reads DGGITQSPKYLFRKEGQNVTLSCEQNLNHDAMYWYRQDPGQGLRLIYYSQIVNDFQKGDIAEGYSVSREKKESFPLTVTSAQKNPTAFYLCASSIGTGPMEGTEAFFGQGTRLTVV.